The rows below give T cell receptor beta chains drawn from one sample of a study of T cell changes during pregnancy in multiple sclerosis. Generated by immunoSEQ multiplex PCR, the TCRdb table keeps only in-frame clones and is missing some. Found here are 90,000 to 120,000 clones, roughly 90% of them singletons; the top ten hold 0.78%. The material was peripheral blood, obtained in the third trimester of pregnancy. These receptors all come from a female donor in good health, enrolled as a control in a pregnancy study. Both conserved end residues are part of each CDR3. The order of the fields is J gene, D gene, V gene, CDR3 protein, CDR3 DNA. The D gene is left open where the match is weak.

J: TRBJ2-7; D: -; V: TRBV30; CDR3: CAWSVQGLDEQYF; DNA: TGTGCCTGGAGTGTACAGGGATTAGACGAGCAGTACTTC
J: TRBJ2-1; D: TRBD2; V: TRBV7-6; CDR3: CASSFRGGDSYNEQFF; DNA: TGTGCCAGCAGCTTCCGCGGGGGGGATTCATACAATGAGCAGTTCTTC
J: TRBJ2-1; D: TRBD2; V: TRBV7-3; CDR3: CASSPRAGRGNEQFF; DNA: TGTGCCAGCAGCCCTAGAGCGGGGAGGGGAAATGAGCAGTTCTTC
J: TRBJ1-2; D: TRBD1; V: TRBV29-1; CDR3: CSVYTGGAFPHGYTF; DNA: TGCAGCGTTTACACAGGGGGCGCGTTCCCTCATGGCTACACCTTC
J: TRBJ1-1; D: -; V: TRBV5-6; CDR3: CASSLSQTTTEAFF; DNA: TGTGCCAGCAGCTTGTCACAGACCACCACTGAAGCTTTCTTT
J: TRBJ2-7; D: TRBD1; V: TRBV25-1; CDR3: CASSAGQGANEQYF; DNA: TGTGCCAGCAGTGCCGGACAGGGGGCAAACGAGCAGTACTTC
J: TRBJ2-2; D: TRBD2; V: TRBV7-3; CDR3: CASSLNPSGGTNTGELFF; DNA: TGTGCCAGCAGCTTAAATCCTAGCGGGGGGACGAACACCGGGGAGCTGTTTTTT
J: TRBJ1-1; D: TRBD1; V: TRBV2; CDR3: CAGIRDRVKDTEAFF; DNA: TGTGCCGGGATCCGGGACAGGGTAAAGGACACTGAAGCTTTCTTT
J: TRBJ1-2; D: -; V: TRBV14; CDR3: CASSQLVAGSGYTF; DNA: TGTGCCAGCAGCCAATTGGTGGCAGGGTCTGGCTACACCTTC
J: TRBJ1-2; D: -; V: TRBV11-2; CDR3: CASSPQASFGYTF; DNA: TGTGCCAGCAGCCCTCAAGCCTCCTTCGGCTACACCTTC
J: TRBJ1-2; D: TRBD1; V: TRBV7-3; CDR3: CASSPARDSYGYTF; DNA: TGTGCCAGCAGCCCGGCCCGGGACAGCTATGGCTACACCTTC